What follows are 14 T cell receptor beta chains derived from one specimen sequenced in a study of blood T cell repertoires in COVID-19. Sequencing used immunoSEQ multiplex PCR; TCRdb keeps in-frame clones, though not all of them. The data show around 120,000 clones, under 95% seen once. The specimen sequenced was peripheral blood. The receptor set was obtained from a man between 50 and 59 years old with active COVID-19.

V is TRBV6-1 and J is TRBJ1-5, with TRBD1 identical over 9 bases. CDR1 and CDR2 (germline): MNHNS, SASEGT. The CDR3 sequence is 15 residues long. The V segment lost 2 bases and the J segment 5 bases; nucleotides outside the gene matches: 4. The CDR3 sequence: CASSEPGTGYQPQHF. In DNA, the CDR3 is TGTGCCAGCAGTGAACCCGGGACAGGGTATCAGCCCCAGCATTTT.

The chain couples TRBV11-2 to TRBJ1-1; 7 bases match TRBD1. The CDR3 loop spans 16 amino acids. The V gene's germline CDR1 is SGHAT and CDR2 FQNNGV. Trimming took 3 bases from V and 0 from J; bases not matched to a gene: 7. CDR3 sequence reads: CASSFPQTGVNTEAFF. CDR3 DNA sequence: TGTGCCAGCAGCTTTCCCCAAACAGGGGTGAACACTGAAGCTTTCTTT.

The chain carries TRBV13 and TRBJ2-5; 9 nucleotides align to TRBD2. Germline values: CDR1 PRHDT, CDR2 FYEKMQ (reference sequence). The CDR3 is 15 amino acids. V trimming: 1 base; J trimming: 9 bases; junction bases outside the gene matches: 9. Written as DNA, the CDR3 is TGTGCCAGCAGCTTAGCTAGCGGGGATTATGGGGCCCAGTACTTC. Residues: CASSLASGDYGAQYF.

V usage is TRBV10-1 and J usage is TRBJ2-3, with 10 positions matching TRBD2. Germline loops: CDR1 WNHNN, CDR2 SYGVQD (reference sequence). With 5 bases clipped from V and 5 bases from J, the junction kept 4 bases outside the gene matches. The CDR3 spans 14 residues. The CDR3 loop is CASSQTSGLDTQYF. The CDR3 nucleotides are TGCGCCAGCAGTCAGACTAGCGGGTTAGATACGCAGTATTTT.

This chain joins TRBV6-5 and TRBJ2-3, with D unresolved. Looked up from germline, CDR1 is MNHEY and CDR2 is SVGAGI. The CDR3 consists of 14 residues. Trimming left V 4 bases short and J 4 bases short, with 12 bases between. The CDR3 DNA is TGTGCCAGCAGTTTAGTTCGTCGGGCAGATACGCAGTATTTT. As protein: CASSLVRRADTQYF.

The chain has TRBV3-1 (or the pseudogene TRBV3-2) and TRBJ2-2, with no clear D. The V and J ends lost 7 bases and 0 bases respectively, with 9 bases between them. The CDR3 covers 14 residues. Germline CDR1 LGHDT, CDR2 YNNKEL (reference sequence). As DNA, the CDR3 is TGTGCCAGCATAAGCCAACCGAACACCGGGGAGCTGTTTTTT. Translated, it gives CASISQPNTGELFF.

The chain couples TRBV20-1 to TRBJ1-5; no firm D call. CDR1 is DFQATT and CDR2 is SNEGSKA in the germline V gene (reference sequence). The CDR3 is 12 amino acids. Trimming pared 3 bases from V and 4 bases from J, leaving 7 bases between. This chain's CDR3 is CSASSGNQPQHF. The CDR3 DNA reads TGCAGTGCTAGTTCGGGGAATCAGCCCCAGCATTTT.

CDR3 in amino acids: CASSSLTGSPHKETQYF. DNA for the CDR3: TGTGCCAGCAGCTCTTTGACAGGGTCCCCCCACAAAGAGACCCAGTACTTC. The V and J genes are TRBV7-2 and TRBJ2-5; TRBD1 agrees at 7 bases. The CDR3 sequence is 17 residues long. Losses at the gene ends were 4 bases for V and 3 bases for J; bases not matched to a gene: 14. The V gene's germline CDR1 is SGHTA and CDR2 FQGNSA.

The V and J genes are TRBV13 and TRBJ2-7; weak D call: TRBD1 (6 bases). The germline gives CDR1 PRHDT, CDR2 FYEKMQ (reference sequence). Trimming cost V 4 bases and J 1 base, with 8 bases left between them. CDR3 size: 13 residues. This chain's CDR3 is CASSSQGSYEQYV. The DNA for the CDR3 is TGTGCCAGCAGCTCCCAGGGGTCCTACGAGCAGTACGTC.

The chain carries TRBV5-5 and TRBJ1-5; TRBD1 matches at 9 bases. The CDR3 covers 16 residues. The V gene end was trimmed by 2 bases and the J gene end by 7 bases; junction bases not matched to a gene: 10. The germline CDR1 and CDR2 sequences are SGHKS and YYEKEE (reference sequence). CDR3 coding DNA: TGTGCCAGCAGCTTTACCGGGACAGGGCTTATGCAGCCCCAGCATTTT. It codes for CASSFTGTGLMQPQHF.

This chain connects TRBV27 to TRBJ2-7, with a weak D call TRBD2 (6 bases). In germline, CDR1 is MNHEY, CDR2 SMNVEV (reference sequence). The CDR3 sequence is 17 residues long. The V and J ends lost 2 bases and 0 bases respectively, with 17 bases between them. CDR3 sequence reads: CASSLHSRGGSSYEQYF. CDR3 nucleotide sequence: TGTGCCAGCAGTTTACATTCTCGTGGGGGGAGCTCCTACGAGCAGTACTTC.

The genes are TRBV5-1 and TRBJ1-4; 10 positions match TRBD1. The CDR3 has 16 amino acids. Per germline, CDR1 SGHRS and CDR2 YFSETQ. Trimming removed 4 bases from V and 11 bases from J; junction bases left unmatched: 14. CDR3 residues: CASSPGSRQGADKLFF. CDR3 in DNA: TGCGCCAGCAGCCCTGGCTCGAGACAGGGGGCTGATAAACTGTTTTTT. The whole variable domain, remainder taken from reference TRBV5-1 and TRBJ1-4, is KAGVTQTPRYLIKTRGQQVTLSCSPISGHRSVSWYQQTPGQGLQFLFEYFSETQRNKGNFPGRFSGRQFSNSRSEMNVSTLELGDSALYLCASSPGSRQGADKLFFGSGTQLSVL.

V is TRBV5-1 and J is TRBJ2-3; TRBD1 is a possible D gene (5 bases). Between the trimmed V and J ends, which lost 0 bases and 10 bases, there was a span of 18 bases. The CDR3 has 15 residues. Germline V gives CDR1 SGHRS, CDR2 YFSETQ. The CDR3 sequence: CASSLVGVSPLAQYF. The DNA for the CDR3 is TGCGCCAGCAGCTTGGTAGGGGTCAGCCCCTTAGCGCAGTATTTT.

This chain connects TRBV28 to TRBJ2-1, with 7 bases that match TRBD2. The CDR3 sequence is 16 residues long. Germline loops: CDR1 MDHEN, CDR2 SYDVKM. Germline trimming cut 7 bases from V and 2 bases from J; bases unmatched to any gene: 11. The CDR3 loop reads CASIPGAGAPYNEQFF. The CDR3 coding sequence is TGTGCCAGCATCCCCGGGGCGGGAGCCCCCTACAATGAGCAGTTCTTC.